This TCR beta chain derives from a study of lymphopenia after photon versus proton radiotherapy (dated by TCRdb to the late 2010s). General notes on the study: In patients with gastrointestinal tumors who developed high-grade lymphopenia, the study compared the immunological effects of photon radiation therapy with those of proton radiation therapy. The cohort comprised about 19 patients with gastrointestinal tumors who received either photon or proton therapy and then developed lymphopenia. The study was designed to characterize how the impact on the immune system differs between the two radiation modalities. General study outcomes and caveats: Across the cohort, among patients who died, a greater drop in TCR diversity after the nadir was inversely correlated with overall survival time. The survival association was assessed only in patients who died, and better survival with proton therapy was presented by the authors as a possibility rather than a demonstrated result. Relative stability during treatment was observed in proton-treated patients, whereas loss of naive T cells and TCR diversity and gain of effector/memory populations were observed in photon-treated patients. After the lymphocyte count nadir, repertoires from photon-treated patients showed oligoclonal expansion, particularly of CD8+ Temra cells, and this expansion drove the decline in diversity.

Details on this clone: Its target antigen remains unknown. The sample holds no much larger clone one base away, and base qualities are not on file.

Library prep was done by the immunoSEQ multiplex PCR assay. Deep sequencing of rearranged TCR beta loci, alongside multiparametric flow cytometry, was used to profile T cell repertoires. TCRdb retrieved this table from immuneACCESS and kept in-frame rearrangements only. Not all clones are present; in checked studies, unresolved V genes account for under half, and no reason is known for the remainder. Here the sample has about 45,000 clones; about 85% occur a single time. The ten top clones hold around 2.2% of the sample. The germline V gene encodes CDR1 LGHNA and CDR2 YSLEER. Trimming at the junction amounts to 1 base on V and 3 bases on J, and the germline ends lie 12 bases apart. Its CDR3 holds 15 amino acids, cysteine through phenylalanine. Of the read, only the CDR3 DNA is kept; its 45 bases are in frame from base 1.

The sequenced sample was peripheral blood, obtained from a patient treated with photon-based radiotherapy. The rearranged segments are TRBV4-3 and TRBJ1-1; the best D guess is TRBD1, with 5 bases matching. The sequence derives from a man between 40 and 49 years old with gastric cancer. The DNA sequence is TGCGCCAGCAGCCAAGGGTCCCCGGGGGACACTGAAGCTTTCTTT. The encoded protein is CASSQGSPGDTEAFF.